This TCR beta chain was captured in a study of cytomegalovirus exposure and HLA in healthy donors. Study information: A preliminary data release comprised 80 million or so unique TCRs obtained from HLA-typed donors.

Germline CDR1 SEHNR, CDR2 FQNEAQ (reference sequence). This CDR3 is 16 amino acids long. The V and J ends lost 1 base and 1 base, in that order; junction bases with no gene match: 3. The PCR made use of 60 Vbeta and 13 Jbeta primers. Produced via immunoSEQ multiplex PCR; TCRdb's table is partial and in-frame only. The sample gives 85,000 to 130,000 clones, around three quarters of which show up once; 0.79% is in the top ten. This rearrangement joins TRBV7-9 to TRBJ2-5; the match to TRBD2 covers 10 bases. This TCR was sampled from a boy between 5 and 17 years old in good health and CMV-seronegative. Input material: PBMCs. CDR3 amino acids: CASSLVASGGQETQYF. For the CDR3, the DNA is TGTGCCAGCAGCTTAGTGGCTAGCGGGGGCCAAGAGACCCAGTACTTC.